Below, one T cell receptor beta chain is given with its context. The data were obtained in a study of Ad26.COV2.S vaccination and SARS-CoV-2 variants. TCRdb's copy holds only in-frame clones and misses some; the assay was immunoSEQ multiplex PCR. The sample includes around 320,000 clones, roughly 80% seen only once; the top ten take around 2.2%. Treatment given: roughly 18 received Ad26.COV2.S at low or high dose, single or two shots; about 5 received placebo; per-sample allocation not given. Sampling occurred on day 63 after the first vaccine or placebo injection. This person who donated was an adult of 18-55 years in Boston. An Ad26 vector expressing Wuhan-strain SARS-CoV-2 spike served as the vaccine. The material was peripheral blood, obtained in a trial of Ad26.COV2.S vaccine versus placebo. The TCR originated in a person between 18 and 65 years old who received the Ad26.COV2.S COVID-19 vaccine or a placebo.

This CDR3 is CASSQPGPSSYNSPLHF. The CDR3 DNA sequence: TGCGCCAGCAGTCAGCCGGGTCCAAGCTCCTATAATTCACCCCTCCACTTT. This sequence joins TRBV23-1 and TRBJ1-6; D gene ambiguous. TRBV23-1 is classed as an ORF, of uncertain function. V was cut by 3 bases and J by 0 bases, with 12 bases left in between. This CDR3 contains 17 residues.